Below are 13 T cell receptor beta chains sequenced from a single sample in a study of T cell changes during pregnancy in multiple sclerosis. Only in-frame clones appear in the TCRdb table, and some are missing; sequencing was by immunoSEQ multiplex PCR. This table has approximately 47,000 clones, 94% appearing once. The starting material was CD4+ T cells from peripheral blood mononuclear cells, obtained in the first trimester of pregnancy. These receptors all stem from a female donor with multiple sclerosis, enrolled in a pregnancy study.

This clone came up once. This chain links TRBV10-1 with TRBJ1-1; 9 nucleotides align to TRBD1. Trimming cost V 2 bases and J 10 bases; bases outside gene matches: 5. The CDR3 runs to 13 residues. Germline V gives CDR1 WNHNN, CDR2 SYGVQD (reference sequence). This CDR3 is CASSERDRAGAFF. CDR3 nucleotide sequence: TGCGCCAGCAGTGAGCGGGACAGGGCCGGAGCTTTCTTT.

The rearrangement joins TRBV5-1 to TRBJ2-7; TRBD1 aligns across 7 bases. The J segment lost 0 bases and the V segment lost 0 bases, leaving 6 bases of the junction unmatched. Germline CDR1 SGHRS, CDR2 YFSETQ. The CDR3 has 16 residues. The CDR3 DNA reads TGCGCCAGCAGCTTGGTCGACGGGACAGTCTCCTACGAGCAGTACTTC. It specifies CASSLVDGTVSYEQYF.

The rearrangement joins TRBV15 to TRBJ2-5, with 8 bases that match TRBD2. Per the germline V gene, CDR1 is LNHNV and CDR2 is YYDKDF (reference sequence). V shed 3 bases and J 5 bases; nucleotides not matched to a gene: 5. The CDR3 has 14 amino acids. CDR3 in amino acids: CATSSRGGGETQYF. CDR3 DNA sequence: TGTGCCACCAGCAGCCGGGGGGGAGGGGAGACCCAGTACTTC. Full variable domain (rest looked up from reference TRBV15 and TRBJ2-5): DAMVIQNPRYQVTQFGKPVTLSCSQTLNHNVMYWYQQKSSQAPKLLFHYYDKDFNNEADTPDNFQSRRPNTSFCFLDIRSPGLGDTAMYLCATSSRGGGETQYFGPGTRLLVL.

The V and J genes are TRBV7-9 and TRBJ1-5, with TRBD1 matching over 7 bases. Germline V gene sequence: CDR1 SEHNR, CDR2 FQNEAQ (reference sequence). The V and J ends lost 4 bases and 3 bases, in that order; junction bases with no gene match: 3. CDR3 length: 14 amino acids. The DNA of the CDR3 is TGTGCCAGCAGCTCTACAGGGGACAATCAGCCCCAGCATTTT. Its translation is CASSSTGDNQPQHF.

The chain is built from TRBV6-4 and TRBJ2-5, with 10 bases that match TRBD1. V gave up 6 bases and J gave up 7 bases; unmatched junction bases: 5. CDR3 length equals 13 residues. The germline gives CDR1 MRHNA, CDR2 SNTAGT. The CDR3 coding sequence is TGTGCCAGCAGCCTTGGACAGGGGGGGACCCAGTACTTC. It codes for CASSLGQGGTQYF.

The chain uses TRBV7-6 and TRBJ1-4; D might be TRBD1 (5 bases). Deletions cut 3 bases from V and 8 bases from J, with 13 bases between. CDR3 length: 14 amino acids. Germline CDR1 SGHVS, CDR2 FNYEAQ. Here the CDR3 DNA reads TGTGCCAGCAGCTTTGGGGGGAAGGACGAAAAACTGTTTTTT. This gives the protein CASSFGGKDEKLFF.

CDR3 sequence reads: CASKQGTDSPLHF. The CDR3 nucleotides are TGCGCCAGCAAACAGGGGACAGATTCACCCCTCCACTTT. The chain recombines TRBV5-1 with TRBJ1-6; 7 bases are a match to TRBD1. From germline, CDR1 is SGHRS and CDR2 YFSETQ. V dropped 6 bases and J dropped 8; count of bases not matched to a gene: 5. The CDR3 extends over 13 amino acids.

The V gene is TRBV7-9, the J gene TRBJ2-7; D is unclear. This CDR3 spans 12 amino acids. V was pared by 5 bases and J by 6 bases, with 11 bases between. Germline lookup yields CDR1 SEHNR and CDR2 FQNEAQ (reference sequence). CDR3 amino acids: CASSRGEFEQYF. CDR3 in DNA: TGTGCCAGCAGCCGCGGAGAGTTCGAGCAGTACTTC. Together with reference TRBV7-9 and TRBJ2-7, the CDR3 gives the full variable domain: DTGVSQNPRHKITKRGQNVTFRCDPISEHNRLYWYRQTLGQGPEFLTYFQNEAQLEKSRLLSDRFSAERPKGSFSTLEIQRTEQGDSAMYLCASSRGEFEQYFGPGTRLTVT.

The J gene is TRBJ1-5, the V gene TRBV6-1; D gene ambiguous. V lost 1 base, J lost 1 base, and 11 bases lay in between. Germline V gene data show CDR1 as MNHNS and CDR2 as SASEGT. This CDR3 contains 16 residues. The CDR3 DNA reads as TGTGCCAGCAGTGAAGTGAGGATGGTGAGCAATCAGCCCCAGCATTTT. Residues: CASSEVRMVSNQPQHF.

The table lists this clone with a few counts. The gene calls are TRBV30 and TRBJ1-1; 7 nucleotides match TRBD1. The CDR3 has 13 amino acids. The V gene's germline CDR1 is GTSNPN and CDR2 SVGIG (reference sequence). Trimming cost V 7 bases and J 4 bases; bases outside gene matches: 9. The CDR3 is CAFTGDIGTEAFF. The CDR3, as DNA: TGTGCCTTCACAGGGGACATCGGCACTGAAGCTTTCTTT.

CDR3: CASSPPRLNTEAFF. CDR3 bases: TGTGCCAGCAGCCCTCCCCGGTTGAACACTGAAGCTTTCTTT. V gene TRBV7-9 combines with J gene TRBJ1-1; no clear D. Germline V gene lookup returns CDR1 SEHNR and CDR2 FQNEAQ (reference sequence). The CDR3 totals 14 residues. The V and J ends lost 5 bases and 0 bases respectively, with 10 bases between them.

The chain uses TRBV11-1 and TRBJ2-4; 8 bases map to TRBD2. Germline CDR1 and CDR2: SGHAT and FQDESV (reference sequence). J gave up 8 bases and V 5 bases, and 8 bases lay outside the gene matches. The CDR3 contains 14 residues. This CDR3 is CASSLGGLEHIQYF. The CDR3 nucleotides are TGTGCCAGCAGCCTAGGGGGACTAGAACACATTCAGTACTTC. The entire variable domain, with the rest obtained from reference TRBV11-1 and TRBJ2-4, is as follows: EAEVAQSPRYKITEKSQAVAFWCDPISGHATLYWYRQILGQGPELLVQFQDESVVDDSQLPKDRFSAERLKGVDSTLKIQPAELGDSAMYLCASSLGGLEHIQYFGAGTRLSVL.

This rearrangement joins TRBV19 to TRBJ1-5, with 8 bases fitting TRBD1. CDR1 and CDR2 from the germline V gene are LNHDA and SQIVND (reference sequence). Losses at the gene ends were 3 bases for V and 4 bases for J; bases not matched to a gene: 2. The CDR3 loop spans 14 amino acids. The CDR3 bases are TGTGCCAGTAGTATTACAGGGGGAAATCAGCCCCAGCATTTT. Amino acid sequence: CASSITGGNQPQHF.